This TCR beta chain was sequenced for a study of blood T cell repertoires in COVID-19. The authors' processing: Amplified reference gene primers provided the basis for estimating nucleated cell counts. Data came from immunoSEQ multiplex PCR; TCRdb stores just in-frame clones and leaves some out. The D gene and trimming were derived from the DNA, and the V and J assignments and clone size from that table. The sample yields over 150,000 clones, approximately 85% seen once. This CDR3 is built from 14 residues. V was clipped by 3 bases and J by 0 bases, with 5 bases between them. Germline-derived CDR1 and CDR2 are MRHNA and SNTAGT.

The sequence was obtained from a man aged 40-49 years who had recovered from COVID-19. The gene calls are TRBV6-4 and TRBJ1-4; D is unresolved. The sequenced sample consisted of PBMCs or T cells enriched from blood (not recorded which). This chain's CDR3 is CASSEGTTNEKLFF. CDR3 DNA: TGTGCCAGCAGTGAGGGCACAACTAATGAAAAACTGTTTTTT.